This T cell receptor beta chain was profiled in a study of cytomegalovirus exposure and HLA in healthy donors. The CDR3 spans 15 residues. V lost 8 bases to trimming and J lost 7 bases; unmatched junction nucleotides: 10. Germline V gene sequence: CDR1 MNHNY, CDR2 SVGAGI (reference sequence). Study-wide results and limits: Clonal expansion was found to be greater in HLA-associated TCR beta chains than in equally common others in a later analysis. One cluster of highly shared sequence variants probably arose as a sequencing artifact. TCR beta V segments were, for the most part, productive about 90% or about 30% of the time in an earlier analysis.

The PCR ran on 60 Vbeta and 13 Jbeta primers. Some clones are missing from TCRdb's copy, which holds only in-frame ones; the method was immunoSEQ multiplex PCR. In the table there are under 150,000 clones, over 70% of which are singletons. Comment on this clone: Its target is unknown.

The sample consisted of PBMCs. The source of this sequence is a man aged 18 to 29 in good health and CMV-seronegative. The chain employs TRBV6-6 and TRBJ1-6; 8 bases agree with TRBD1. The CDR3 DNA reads TGTGCCAGCTACGACGGACAGGGTCTAAATTCACCCCTCCACTTT. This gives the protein CASYDGQGLNSPLHF.